The 27 T cell receptor beta chains given below trace back to one sample, sequenced in a study of early T cells in non-severe SARS-CoV-2 infection (dated by TCRdb to the early 2020s). The library relied on 5' RACE. For sequencing, a NextSeq 500 was employed. Using fastp at Q25 and MiXCR, TCRdb reprocessed the public reads and kept productive beta chains. Rows with a matching CDR3 protein are joined into one entry that keeps the most common DNA and genes. Counted in this sample were 25,000 to 35,000 distinct CDR3 sequences; approximately 6.3% of them appeared once. The ten largest clones capture approximately 37% of the sample. Sample: whole blood. These receptors were collected from an adult who was a healthcare worker with PCR-confirmed SARS-CoV-2 infection or an uninfected control (not recorded which).

This clonotype occurred a few times. The chain joins TRBV2 to TRBJ2-2; 9 bases are a match to TRBD2. The CDR3 sequence is 17 residues long. V shed 5 bases and J 5 bases; nucleotides not matched to a gene: 12. CDR1 SNHLY and CDR2 FYNNEI come from the germline V gene. CDR3 in DNA: TGTGCCAGCAGTCCCCTTTTGCGGGGGGGCAGGACCGGGGAGCTGTTTTTT. Amino acids: CASSPLLRGGRTGELFF.

This clonotype was recorded many times. The rearrangement uses TRBV12-3 or TRBV12-4 and TRBJ2-7, with 10 bases matching TRBD2. J lost 6 bases, V lost 5 bases, and 19 bases had no gene match. The CDR3 length is 18 residues. The CDR3 is CASSPIGTSALLGLEQYF. The CDR3 DNA sequence: TGTGCCAGCAGTCCTATCGGGACTAGCGCCTTGTTGGGTCTCGAGCAGTACTTC.

This clonotype occurred many times. J is TRBJ2-1 and V is TRBV29-1; D perhaps matches TRBD2 (6 bases). The V end was cut by 4 bases, the J end by 2 bases, with 12 bases between. Per the germline V gene, CDR1 is SQVTM and CDR2 is ANQGSEA. The CDR3 contains 14 residues. Written as DNA, the CDR3 is TGCAGCGTTGGGAGGGGCGGGGCCTACAATGAGCAGTTCTTC. Translation gives CSVGRGGAYNEQFF.

There are many counts of this clonotype. This chain links TRBV12-3 or TRBV12-4 with TRBJ1-5; D is perhaps TRBD1 (6 bases). The CDR3 extends over 16 amino acids. Between the trimmed V and J ends, which lost 5 bases and 3 bases, there was a span of 17 bases. CDR3 protein: CASSPGGRGPNQPQHF. CDR3 coding DNA: TGTGCCAGCAGTCCCGGGGGGCGGGGTCCCAATCAGCCCCAGCATTTT.

This clonotype was detected a few times. The chain is built from TRBV14 and TRBJ1-2; no reliable D call. Trimming stripped 1 base from V and 0 bases from J, with 0 bases between. The CDR3 covers 12 residues. CDR1 is SGHDN and CDR2 is FVKESK in the germline V gene. The CDR3 bases are TGTGCCAGCAGCCAAGCTAACTATGGCTACACCTTC. It encodes CASSQANYGYTF. Full variable domain (remainder filled in from reference TRBV14 and TRBJ1-2): EAGVTQFPSHSVIEKGQTVTLRCDPISGHDNLYWYRRVMGKEIKFLLHFVKESKQDESGMPNNRFLAERTGGTYSTLKVQPAELEDSGVYFCASSQANYGYTFGSGTRLTVV.

The table lists this clonotype with a few counts. The chain uses TRBV7-3 and TRBJ2-3, with TRBD1 matching 12 bases. In germline, CDR1 is SGHTA, CDR2 FQGTGA. The CDR3 consists of 14 residues. V was clipped by 6 bases and J by 8 bases; unmatched bases: 6. CDR3 loop: CASSFKGQGATQYF. The CDR3, as DNA: TGTGCCAGCAGTTTTAAGGGACAGGGGGCTACGCAGTATTTT.

This chain connects TRBV11-2 to TRBJ1-2; TRBD1 aligns across 11 bases. The V and J ends lost 8 bases and 4 bases, in that order; junction bases with no gene match: 6. The CDR3 contains 14 residues. Germline CDR1 is SGHAT and CDR2 is FQNNGV. This chain's CDR3 is CASQWGQGGYGYTF. CDR3 sequence (DNA): TGTGCCAGCCAGTGGGGACAGGGGGGCTATGGCTACACCTTC. Full variable domain (outside the CDR3, taken from reference TRBV11-2 and TRBJ1-2): EAGVAQSPRYKIIEKRQSVAFWCNPISGHATLYWYQQILGQGPKLLIQFQNNGVVDDSQLPKDRFSAERLKGVDSTLKIQPAKLEDSAVYLCASQWGQGGYGYTFGSGTRLTVV.

This clonotype was detected a few times. This chain links TRBV7-9 with TRBJ1-2; D is undetermined. This CDR3 has 13 amino acids. Germline lookup yields CDR1 SEHNR and CDR2 FQNEAQ (reference sequence). Trimming took 4 bases from V and 3 from J, leaving 9 bases between them. CDR3 residues: CASSSGGDYGYTF. Written as DNA, the CDR3 is TGTGCCAGCAGCTCAGGCGGCGACTATGGCTACACCTTC. The full variable domain, its missing parts supplied by reference TRBV7-9 and TRBJ1-2, is DTGVSQNPRHKITKRGQNVTFRCDPISEHNRLYWYRQTLGQGPEFLTYFQNEAQLEKSRLLSDRFSAERPKGSFSTLEIQRTEQGDSAMYLCASSSGGDYGYTFGSGTRLTVV.

The sample holds many counts of this clonotype. The genes are TRBV5-1 and TRBJ1-6; D is uncertain. CDR1 is SGHRS, CDR2 YFSETQ, per germline. The CDR3 loop spans 15 amino acids. Trimming stripped 4 bases from V and 10 bases from J, with 18 bases between. The CDR3 here is CASSVREAERSPLHF. The CDR3 DNA is TGCGCCAGCAGCGTCCGGGAAGCCGAAAGGTCACCCCTCCACTTT.

This clonotype occurred many times. The V and J genes are TRBV7-6 and TRBJ2-5; 13 bases match TRBD2. This CDR3 has 16 residues. CDR1 is SGHVS and CDR2 is FNYEAQ in the germline V gene. V was pared by 1 base and J by 7 bases, with 6 bases of the junction left unmatched. This CDR3 is CASSLVGTSGDGTQYF. DNA of the CDR3: TGTGCCAGCAGCTTAGTCGGGACTAGCGGGGATGGGACCCAGTACTTC.

The gene calls are TRBV19 and TRBJ1-3; D call uncertain. The CDR3 covers 16 residues. The germline V gene encodes CDR1 LNHDA and CDR2 SQIVND (reference sequence). The ends were cut back, 3 bases at V and 3 bases at J, with 15 bases in the middle. The chain's CDR3 is CASSMPLAGSGNTIYF. The CDR3, as DNA: TGTGCCAGTAGTATGCCCCTTGCGGGAAGTGGAAACACCATATATTTT.

The rearrangement links TRBV12-3 or TRBV12-4 to TRBJ1-5; D uncertain. V lost 3 bases to trimming and J lost 4 bases, with 4 bases between them. The CDR3 has 12 amino acids. The CDR3 sequence: CASSFSNQPQHF. The CDR3 region has the DNA TGTGCCAGCAGTTTTAGTAATCAGCCCCAGCATTTT.

This clonotype appeared many times. This rearrangement joins TRBV7-6 to TRBJ2-1; 14 nucleotides align to TRBD2. V was pared by 8 bases and J by 8 bases, with 5 bases of the junction left unmatched. Germline-derived CDR1 and CDR2 are SGHVS and FNYEAQ. The CDR3 totals 14 residues. The CDR3 reads CASVGTSGSYEQFF. In nucleotides, the CDR3 is TGTGCCAGCGTAGGGACTAGCGGGAGTTATGAGCAGTTCTTC.

The chain recombines TRBV6-1 with TRBJ1-2; D remains ambiguous. V shed 4 bases and J shed 4 bases, with 16 bases lying between them. CDR3 length equals 15 residues. Germline V gives CDR1 MNHNS, CDR2 SASEGT. CDR3 region: CASSAFGDRGYGYTF. The CDR3 nucleotides read TGTGCCAGCAGTGCTTTTGGTGACCGTGGCTATGGCTACACCTTC.

This clonotype appeared many times. The junction shows a germline mismatch at one end, possibly a read error. The chain couples TRBV28 to TRBJ2-1; D gene unclear. CDR3 length: 14 amino acids. Germline V gives CDR1 MDHEN, CDR2 SYDVKM. This chain's CDR3 is CASRGVNSYSEQFF. The CDR3 DNA is TGTGCCAGCAGGGGCGTTAACTCCTACAGTGAGCAGTTCTTC.

The chain carries TRBV24-1 and TRBJ2-2, with 7 bases matching TRBD1. The CDR3 has 15 amino acids. Germline-derived CDR1 and CDR2 are KGHDR and SFDVKD. Unmatched junction bases numbered 7, after V lost 3 bases and J lost 7 bases. DNA of the CDR3: TGTGCCACCAGTGATCCCGACAGGGCGGTCGGGGAGCTGTTTTTT. As protein: CATSDPDRAVGELFF.

The rearrangement links TRBV18 to TRBJ2-5; possible D gene TRBD2, 6 bases. Per the germline V gene, CDR1 is KGHSH and CDR2 is LQKENI. This CDR3 spans 13 amino acids. The V and J ends lost 4 bases and 4 bases respectively, with 10 bases between them. The CDR3 region is CASSRSGRETQYF. The CDR3 DNA sequence: TGTGCCAGCTCACGGTCCGGGAGAGAGACCCAGTACTTC.

Many counts were recorded for this clonotype. V is TRBV12-3 or TRBV12-4 and J is TRBJ2-2, with D perhaps TRBD1 (6 bases). The CDR3 is 15 residues long. Between the trimmed V and J ends, which lost 6 bases and 1 base, there was a span of 12 bases. The CDR3 DNA follows: TGTGCCAGCAGGAGACTGACAGGGAACACCGGGGAGCTGTTTTTT. Translated: CASRRLTGNTGELFF.

This clonotype has ten or more counts. The chain is built from TRBV7-9 and TRBJ2-5, with 8 bases aligning to TRBD1. J was trimmed by 4 bases and V by 6 bases; bases with no gene match: 4. This CDR3 has 13 residues. The germline gives CDR1 SEHNR, CDR2 FQNEAQ (reference sequence). The chain's CDR3 is CASSWTGIETQYF. CDR3 sequence (DNA): TGTGCCAGCAGTTGGACAGGGATAGAGACCCAGTACTTC. Looking up the rest from reference TRBV7-9 and TRBJ2-5 gives the full variable domain: DTGVSQNPRHKITKRGQNVTFRCDPISEHNRLYWYRQTLGQGPEFLTYFQNEAQLEKSRLLSDRFSAERPKGSFSTLEIQRTEQGDSAMYLCASSWTGIETQYFGPGTRLLVL.

Many counts were recorded for this clonotype. The V gene is TRBV7-6, the J gene TRBJ2-3, with TRBD2 as a possible D gene (5 bases). V shed 8 bases and J shed 1 base, with 13 bases lying between them. The germline gives CDR1 SGHVS, CDR2 FNYEAQ. The CDR3 length is 14 residues. Here the CDR3 reads CASAWGARTDTQYF. For the CDR3, the DNA is TGTGCCAGCGCGTGGGGAGCCCGCACAGATACGCAGTATTTT.

The sample holds a few counts of this clonotype. The rearrangement links TRBV11-2 to TRBJ2-7, with D tentatively TRBD2 (5 bases). The CDR3 extends over 15 amino acids. Looked up from germline, CDR1 is SGHAT and CDR2 is FQNNGV. Trimming shortened V by 3 bases and J by 2 bases, and 14 bases separated the two germline ends. CDR3 bases: TGTGCCAGCAGCTTGAGGACTCCCAAAGCCTACGAGCAGTACTTC. Protein product: CASSLRTPKAYEQYF.

The genes are TRBV2 and TRBJ2-7; the D gene is possibly TRBD2 (5 bases). The CDR3 has 14 residues. Between the trimmed V and J ends, which lost 6 bases and 2 bases, there was a span of 14 bases. Looked up from germline, CDR1 is SNHLY and CDR2 is FYNNEI. The CDR3 coding sequence is TGTGCCAGCAGGAGGGATCCCGGGGCCTACGAGCAGTACTTC. Amino acid sequence: CASRRDPGAYEQYF.

This clonotype was observed a handful of times. The chain carries TRBV3-1 and TRBJ2-3; 7 bases align to TRBD1. This CDR3 region has 15 residues. The germline CDR1 and CDR2 sequences are LGHDT and YNNKEL (reference sequence). With V trimmed by 4 bases and J by 10 bases, 14 bases remained unmatched. The CDR3 loop reads CASSRDRGQGLAQYF. DNA for the CDR3: TGTGCCAGCAGCCGGGACAGAGGGCAGGGTTTGGCGCAGTATTTT.

The chain uses TRBV5-1 and TRBJ2-5; maybe TRBD1 (5 bases). The CDR3 has 18 residues. The germline gives CDR1 SGHRS, CDR2 YFSETQ. V was trimmed by 4 bases and J by 5 bases, leaving 27 bases between them. CDR3 in DNA: TGCGCCAGCAGCCCCGGAGTGGTCGAAGGGGCCAAGTGGGAGACCCAGTACTTC. Amino acid sequence: CASSPGVVEGAKWETQYF.

Many counts were recorded for this clonotype. The V call is TRBV7-6, the J call TRBJ1-2; 8 positions agree with TRBD1. In germline, CDR1 is SGHVS, CDR2 FNYEAQ. This CDR3 region has 14 residues. V lost 4 bases, J lost 3 bases, and 4 bases stayed unmatched. The CDR3 spells CASSSGGADYGYTF. The CDR3 DNA is TGTGCCAGCAGCTCAGGGGGCGCGGACTATGGCTACACCTTC.

The table lists this clonotype with many counts. The chain links TRBV4-2 to TRBJ2-7; 7 nucleotides agree with TRBD1. The CDR3 is 16 amino acids. V dropped 1 base and J dropped 3; count of bases not matched to a gene: 9. The V gene's germline CDR1 is LGHNA and CDR2 YNFKEQ. The CDR3 DNA is TGTGCCAGCAGCCAAGTGGTGACAGGGACCCTCTACGAGCAGTACTTC. This translates into CASSQVVTGTLYEQYF.

This clonotype has a count of ten or more. The gene calls are TRBV11-2 and TRBJ1-1; D call uncertain. The CDR3 runs to 15 residues. Trimming pared 5 bases from V and 6 bases from J, leaving 19 bases between. Germline V gene data show CDR1 as SGHAT and CDR2 as FQNNGV. CDR3 DNA sequence: TGTGCCAGCAGCCGGCTGGGAGGCTCTAACCCTGAAGCTTTCTTT. It yields the protein CASSRLGGSNPEAFF.